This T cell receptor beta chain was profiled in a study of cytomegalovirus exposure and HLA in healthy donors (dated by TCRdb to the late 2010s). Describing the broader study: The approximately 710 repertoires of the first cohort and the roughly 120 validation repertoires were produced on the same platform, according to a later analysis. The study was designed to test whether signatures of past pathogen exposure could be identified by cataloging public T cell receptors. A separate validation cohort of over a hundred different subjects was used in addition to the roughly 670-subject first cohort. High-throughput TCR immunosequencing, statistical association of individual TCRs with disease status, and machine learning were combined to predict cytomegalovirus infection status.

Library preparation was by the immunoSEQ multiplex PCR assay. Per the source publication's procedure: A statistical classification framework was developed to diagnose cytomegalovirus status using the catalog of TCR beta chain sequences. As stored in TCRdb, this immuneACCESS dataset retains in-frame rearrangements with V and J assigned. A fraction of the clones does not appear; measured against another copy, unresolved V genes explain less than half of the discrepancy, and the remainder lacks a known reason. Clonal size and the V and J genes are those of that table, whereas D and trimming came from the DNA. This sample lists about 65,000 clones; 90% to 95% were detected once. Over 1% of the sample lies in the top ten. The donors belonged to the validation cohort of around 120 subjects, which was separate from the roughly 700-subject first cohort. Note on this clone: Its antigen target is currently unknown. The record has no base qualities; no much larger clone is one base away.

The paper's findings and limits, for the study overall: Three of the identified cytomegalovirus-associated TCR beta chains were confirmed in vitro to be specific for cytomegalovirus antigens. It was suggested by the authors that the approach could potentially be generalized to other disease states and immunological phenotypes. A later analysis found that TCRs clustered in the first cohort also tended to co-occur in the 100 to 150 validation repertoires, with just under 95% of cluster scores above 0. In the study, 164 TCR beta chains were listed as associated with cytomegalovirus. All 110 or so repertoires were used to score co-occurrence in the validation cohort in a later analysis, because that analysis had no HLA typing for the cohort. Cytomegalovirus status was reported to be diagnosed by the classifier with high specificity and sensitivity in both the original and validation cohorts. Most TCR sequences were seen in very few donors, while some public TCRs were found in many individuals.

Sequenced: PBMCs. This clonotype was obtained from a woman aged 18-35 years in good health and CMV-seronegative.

The bases read TGTGCCAGCAACCGATACAGGGCAGATACGCAGTATTTT. Translation gives CASNRYRADTQYF. The chain links TRBV11-2 with TRBJ2-3; 6 matching bases give a weak D call of TRBD1. CDR1 and CDR2 are drawn from the germline V gene: SGHAT, FQNNGV. Trimming takes 7 bases from V and 4 bases from J, and the germline ends sit 12 bases apart. Counted from cysteine to phenylalanine, this CDR3 has 13 amino acids. Only CDR3 DNA is held: 39 bases, read in frame from base 1. Where the CDR3 stops, the reference TRBV11-2 and TRBJ2-3 genes take over; the full variable domain is EAGVAQSPRYKIIEKRQSVAFWCNPISGHATLYWYQQILGQGPKLLIQFQNNGVVDDSQLPKDRFSAERLKGVDSTLKIQPAKLEDSAVYLCASNRYRADTQYFGPGTRLTVL.